This T cell receptor (beta chain) came from a study of neurological immune-mediated disorders. This clonotype was seen ten or more times. The V and J ends lost 3 bases and 8 bases respectively, with 14 bases between them. Germline values: CDR1 SGHRS, CDR2 YFSETQ. The CDR3 is 13 amino acids. TCRdb reprocessed the 5' RACE reads via MiXCR and lists one record per CDR3 protein. This sample has 66,000 or so distinct CDR3 sequences; 4.5% occur once, and the top ten carry 6.5% to 7.5%. Sequenced material: PBMCs. This chain connects TRBV5-1 to TRBJ1-1; weak D call: TRBD1 (5 bases). The sequence was obtained from a man between 25 and 39 years old with multiple sclerosis. This CDR3 reads CASSSVFGAEAFF. The CDR3 nucleotides are TGCGCCAGCAGCTCGGTATTCGGGGCCGAAGCTTTCTTT.